The clone carrying this T cell receptor beta chain was seen many times. The V gene lost 4 bases and the J gene lost 6 bases, with 22 bases spanning the gap. Germline CDR1 is WSHSY and CDR2 is SAAADI. CDR3 length: 17 residues. The TCR beta CDR3 regions underwent amplification using RNA transcripts as the source. In the first-round RT-PCR of the TCR CDR3, the HTBI primer set was used. MiXCR was run by TCRdb on the multiplex PCR reads, yielding one entry per CDR3 protein. The sample lists roughly 570,000 distinct CDR3 sequences; roughly 50% were seen once. The sample comes from a study of T cells in Graves' hyperthyroidism and ophthalmopathy.

The chain joins TRBV10-2 to TRBJ1-3, with D possibly being TRBD1 (6 bases). The sequence derives from an adult woman with Graves' disease, either hyperthyroidism or ophthalmopathy (not recorded which). Source material: peripheral blood or thyroid tissue (not recorded which). The CDR3 coding sequence is TGCGCCAGCAGTGGCCGAGCCTACAGGGTAGGAAAAAACACCATATATTTT. It specifies CASSGRAYRVGKNTIYF.